A selection of T cell receptor beta chains follows, all from one sample in a study of monozygotic twins with inflammatory bowel disease. TCRdb reprocessed the 5' RACE reads and stores each CDR3 protein as one record, lacking DNA. This sample's clone table lists about 140,000 distinct CDR3 sequences. Sequencing was performed on blood. These receptors were collected from a human donor with ulcerative colitis or Crohn's disease, or a healthy co-twin of an affected twin (not recorded which). Each CDR3 is given with its conserved first and last residue.

j_gene: TRBJ2-7; v_gene: TRBV7-2; CDR3aa: CASSLDGGALAGEQYF
j_gene: TRBJ2-4; v_gene: TRBV10-1; CDR3aa: CASPQIAKNIQYF
j_gene: TRBJ1-5; v_gene: TRBV29-1; CDR3aa: CSVASGGLGNQPQHF
j_gene: TRBJ2-1; v_gene: TRBV28; CDR3aa: CASSLGQRTAALAGEQFF
j_gene: TRBJ1-1; v_gene: TRBV11-3; CDR3aa: CASSEQGLDTEAFF
j_gene: TRBJ2-3; v_gene: TRBV5-5; CDR3aa: CASSADTLTDTQYF
j_gene: TRBJ2-1; v_gene: TRBV4-3; CDR3aa: CASSRGGSGEQFF
j_gene: TRBJ2-2; v_gene: TRBV20-1; CDR3aa: CSARDLPSGLTGELFF
j_gene: TRBJ1-5; v_gene: TRBV7-9; CDR3aa: CASGTSLPQPQHF
j_gene: TRBJ2-1; v_gene: TRBV5-6; CDR3aa: CASSLATRKYNEQFF
j_gene: TRBJ1-2; v_gene: TRBV19; CDR3aa: CASSMDGFYGYTF
j_gene: TRBJ1-5; v_gene: TRBV19; CDR3aa: CASSPRKTVATVNQPQHF
j_gene: TRBJ2-7; v_gene: TRBV10-1; CDR3aa: CASSPRTAGREQYF
j_gene: TRBJ1-1; v_gene: TRBV5-1; CDR3aa: CASSLGTAREGEAFF
j_gene: TRBJ2-7; v_gene: TRBV7-9; CDR3aa: CASTSGYEQYF
j_gene: TRBJ2-1; v_gene: TRBV5-1; CDR3aa: CASSLLYEQFF
j_gene: TRBJ2-1; v_gene: TRBV20-1; CDR3aa: CSARVPGLEEQFF
j_gene: TRBJ2-1; v_gene: TRBV11-2; CDR3aa: CASGIPRLAGDSYNEQFF
j_gene: TRBJ1-5; v_gene: TRBV28; CDR3aa: CASSQGGSNQPQHF
j_gene: TRBJ2-7; v_gene: TRBV5-1; CDR3aa: CASSLVTGPREQYF
j_gene: TRBJ2-1; v_gene: TRBV7-2; CDR3aa: CASSMKIIGRPYNEQFF
j_gene: TRBJ2-2; v_gene: TRBV3-1; CDR3aa: CASSPTGSDTGELFF
j_gene: TRBJ1-1; v_gene: TRBV12-3/TRBV12-4; CDR3aa: CASRTLLVSEAFF
j_gene: TRBJ2-1; v_gene: TRBV24-1; CDR3aa: CATSDPKGSYNEQFF
j_gene: TRBJ2-7; v_gene: TRBV5-1; CDR3aa: CASSLAGEGAYEQYF
j_gene: TRBJ2-7; v_gene: TRBV6-5; CDR3aa: CASSYQRQGGEQYF
j_gene: TRBJ2-1; v_gene: TRBV5-1; CDR3aa: CASSLNRVLGNEQFF
j_gene: TRBJ2-6; v_gene: TRBV25-1; CDR3aa: CASSGGTGGTGANVLTF
j_gene: TRBJ2-1; v_gene: TRBV7-3; CDR3aa: CASSLGGGGRGNEQFF
j_gene: TRBJ1-2; v_gene: TRBV13; CDR3aa: CATLPGGQGYGYTF
j_gene: TRBJ1-5; v_gene: TRBV19; CDR3aa: CASSEIAANQPQHF
j_gene: TRBJ2-5; v_gene: TRBV7-9; CDR3aa: CASAPGQGSLRETQYF
j_gene: TRBJ1-2; v_gene: TRBV20-1; CDR3aa: CSAPWGSNYGYTF
j_gene: TRBJ2-2; v_gene: TRBV11-3; CDR3aa: CASSLHGSRGTGELFF
j_gene: TRBJ2-3; v_gene: TRBV4-2; CDR3aa: CASSKPFTDTQYF
j_gene: TRBJ2-1; v_gene: TRBV6-2/TRBV6-3; CDR3aa: CASSEAGEQFF
j_gene: TRBJ2-6; v_gene: TRBV18; CDR3aa: CASSPKNGPSGANVLTF
j_gene: TRBJ1-1; v_gene: TRBV7-8; CDR3aa: CASSLPTGGRTEAFF
j_gene: TRBJ1-2; v_gene: TRBV29-1; CDR3aa: CSVEVARVRGGYTF
j_gene: TRBJ1-1; v_gene: TRBV13; CDR3aa: CASSPQGFNTEAFF
j_gene: TRBJ2-1; v_gene: TRBV7-3; CDR3aa: CASSQIPRSGLAGEYNEQFF
j_gene: TRBJ2-7; v_gene: TRBV5-1; CDR3aa: CASSFGSVSYEQYF
j_gene: TRBJ1-4; v_gene: TRBV20-1; CDR3aa: CSARGGTWEREKLFF
j_gene: TRBJ2-1; v_gene: TRBV28; CDR3aa: CASSSQTRDRTYNEQFF
j_gene: TRBJ2-2; v_gene: TRBV9; CDR3aa: CASSVAGGSTGELFF
j_gene: TRBJ2-6; v_gene: TRBV6-1; CDR3aa: CASSEMGSGANVLTF
j_gene: TRBJ2-1; v_gene: TRBV3-1; CDR3aa: CASSQGTHLSNEQFF
j_gene: TRBJ2-7; v_gene: TRBV11-3; CDR3aa: CASSRPLRTGAMFYEQYF
j_gene: TRBJ2-7; v_gene: TRBV30; CDR3aa: CAWSVKLAGGLEQYF
j_gene: TRBJ1-2; v_gene: TRBV5-1; CDR3aa: CASSSPWGRDYGYTF
j_gene: TRBJ2-1; v_gene: TRBV5-5; CDR3aa: CASSLTSGRNEQFF
j_gene: TRBJ1-6; v_gene: TRBV5-1; CDR3aa: CASSSDRGDSPLHF